This passage covers 14 T cell receptor beta chains from one sample sequenced in a study of T cell responses to AZD1222 COVID-19 vaccine. Using immunoSEQ multiplex PCR, the repertoire was profiled, and TCRdb retains in-frame clones only, with some absent. The data contain 160,000 or so clones, around 87% of them seen just once; the ten biggest clones take up about 9%. The sample in question was peripheral blood, obtained 28 days after the second AZD1222 dose. These receptors were taken from an adult who received the AZD1222 COVID-19 vaccine.

V and J are TRBV29-1 and TRBJ2-1, with TRBD1 matching 9 bases. The CDR3 consists of 13 residues. V gave up 8 bases and J gave up 8 bases; unmatched junction bases: 10. Germline V gene data show CDR1 as SQVTM and CDR2 as ANQGSEA. The CDR3 spells CSLLRQGGHEQFF. In nucleotides, the CDR3 is TGCAGCCTATTGAGACAGGGGGGACATGAGCAGTTCTTC.

The chain employs TRBV15 and TRBJ2-5; 7 bases map to TRBD1. The V gene's germline CDR1 is LNHNV and CDR2 YYDKDF (reference sequence). V lost 2 bases to trimming and J lost 5 bases; unmatched junction nucleotides: 8. The CDR3 totals 15 residues. DNA for the CDR3: TGTGCCACCAGCAGAAAAGGACAGGTCGGCGAGACCCAGTACTTC. Translation: CATSRKGQVGETQYF.

This clone was observed once. The rearrangement joins TRBV24-1 to TRBJ2-7; possible D gene TRBD1, 7 bases. Germline CDR1 is KGHDR and CDR2 is SFDVKD. The V and J ends lost 3 bases and 6 bases respectively, with 17 bases between them. The CDR3 is made up of 15 amino acids. The CDR3 sequence: CATSDTAGGGVEQYF. CDR3 DNA: TGTGCCACCAGTGATACAGCAGGGGGAGGTGTCGAGCAGTACTTC.

The chain joins TRBV4-1 to TRBJ1-5; no firm D call. With 1 base removed from V and 2 bases from J, the gap between germline ends came to 6 bases. CDR1 is MGHRA and CDR2 is YSYEKL in the germline V gene. The CDR3 runs 14 residues. The CDR3 loop reads CASSQARGNQPQHF. The CDR3 DNA reads TGCGCCAGCAGCCAAGCAAGGGGCAATCAGCCCCAGCATTTT.

The chain has TRBV19 and TRBJ2-7; 7 bases line up with TRBD1. Germline V lookup: CDR1 LNHDA, CDR2 SQIVND (reference sequence). The length of the CDR3 is 16 residues. V gave up 5 bases and J gave up 0 bases; unmatched junction bases: 10. The CDR3, as DNA: TGTGCCAGTAGTGCCTCCGGGACAGTGGGCTCCTACGAGCAGTACTTC. As protein: CASSASGTVGSYEQYF. The full variable domain, with the rest looked up from reference TRBV19 and TRBJ2-7, is DGGITQSPKYLFRKEGQNVTLSCEQNLNHDAMYWYRQDPGQGLRLIYYSQIVNDFQKGDIAEGYSVSREKKESFPLTVTSAQKNPTAFYLCASSASGTVGSYEQYFGPGTRLTVT.

This clone has only one observation. The V call is TRBV28, the J call TRBJ1-5; maybe TRBD1 (5 bases). This CDR3 comprises 16 residues. Trimming removed 1 base from V and 2 bases from J, with 12 bases in between. In germline, CDR1 is MDHEN, CDR2 SYDVKM. CDR3 sequence: CASSLLVGGGNQPQHF. CDR3 coding DNA: TGTGCCAGCAGTTTATTGGTTGGGGGGGGCAATCAGCCCCAGCATTTT.

This clone showed up just a few times. The chain joins TRBV23-1 to TRBJ1-5; a possible D gene is TRBD1 (5 bases). TRBV23-1 is given ORF status, its function remaining uncertain. The V end was cut by 5 bases, the J end by 4 bases, with 15 bases between. The CDR3 runs 15 residues. The CDR3 region is CASSYQGLGNQPQHF. CDR3 in DNA: TGCGCCAGCAGTTATCAGGGTTTGGGAAATCAGCCCCAGCATTTT.

V gene TRBV6-5 combines with J gene TRBJ2-7, with 14 positions matching TRBD2. Per germline, CDR1 MNHEY and CDR2 SVGAGI. Losses at the gene ends were 8 bases for V and 2 bases for J; bases not matched to a gene: 2. The length of the CDR3 is 14 residues. The CDR3 nucleotides are TGTGCCAGCGGGGGACTAGCGGGAGCCTACGAGCAGTACTTC. Residues: CASGGLAGAYEQYF.

V usage is TRBV5-4 and J usage is TRBJ2-2; 10 positions match TRBD2. The CDR3 is made up of 16 amino acids. J gave up 5 bases and V 2 bases, and 6 bases lay outside the gene matches. Looked up from germline, CDR1 is SGHNT and CDR2 is YYREEE (reference sequence). The CDR3 sequence: CASSFPLAGQTGELFF. The CDR3 DNA reads TGTGCCAGCAGCTTTCCACTAGCGGGACAAACCGGGGAGCTGTTTTTT.

This clone is large by share. This rearrangement joins TRBV7-9 to TRBJ1-1; TRBD1 might be the D (6 bases). Germline assignment: CDR1 SEHNR and CDR2 FQNEAQ (reference sequence). V lost 2 bases, J lost 6 bases, and 7 bases lay in between. The CDR3 sequence is 12 residues long. CDR3 sequence reads: CASSLRGPEAFF. CDR3 coding DNA: TGTGCCAGCAGCTTACGGGGGCCTGAAGCTTTCTTT.

V is TRBV9 and J is TRBJ2-1; D is ambiguous. This CDR3 region has 13 residues. V lost 2 bases, J lost 5 bases, and 8 bases lay in between. Germline V lookup: CDR1 SGDLS, CDR2 YYNGEE. Here the CDR3 reads CASSVNVDNEQFF. CDR3 in DNA: TGTGCCAGCAGCGTGAACGTTGACAATGAGCAGTTCTTC.

The chain carries TRBV19 and TRBJ1-5; D unresolved. This CDR3 has 13 residues. V lost 5 bases and J lost 4, with 9 bases in between. The germline gives CDR1 LNHDA, CDR2 SQIVND (reference sequence). In DNA form, the CDR3 reads TGTGCCAGTAGTGCGGGAAAGAATCAGCCCCAGCATTTT. Protein sequence: CASSAGKNQPQHF.

The chain couples TRBV3-1 (or the pseudogene TRBV3-2) to TRBJ1-2; D is unclear. CDR3 length: 17 residues. Germline V lookup: CDR1 LGHDT, CDR2 YNNKEL (reference sequence). Between the trimmed V and J ends, which lost 1 base and 2 bases, there was a span of 17 bases. The CDR3 nucleotides read TGTGCCAGCAGCCAAGCGAGGGCCCTTTTCCCAAACTATGGCTACACCTTC. It translates to CASSQARALFPNYGYTF.

The chain uses TRBV7-9 and TRBJ2-1; D is perhaps TRBD2 (6 bases). The germline V and J ends were trimmed by 6 bases and 2 bases, with 17 bases remaining between them. The length of the CDR3 is 16 residues. The V gene's germline CDR1 is SEHNR and CDR2 FQNEAQ (reference sequence). This CDR3 is CASSSMGEVAYNEQFF. The CDR3 DNA follows: TGTGCCAGCAGTTCTATGGGGGAGGTGGCCTACAATGAGCAGTTCTTC.